One sample yielded the 27 T cell receptor beta chains listed below, sequenced in a study of a mutant IDH1 vaccine in newly diagnosed glioma. The time point was: week 23, last vaccination. Every vaccine dose comprised 300 ug of mutant IDH1 20-mer peptide plus topical imiquimod. No antigen is known for these receptors. The method was immunoSEQ multiplex PCR; TCRdb's version includes in-frame clones alone and lacks a portion of them. This table has about 77,000 clones, approximately 85% appearing once. Specimen: PBMCs, collected from a glioma patient whose treatment included an IDH1 peptide vaccine. The receptors here all came from a woman in her fifties or sixties with glioma.

V gene TRBV9 combines with J gene TRBJ2-7; 9 nucleotides agree with TRBD2. The germline CDR1 and CDR2 sequences are SGDLS and YYNGEE. The CDR3 runs 18 residues. The trim removed 0 bases at V and 5 bases at J, leaving 15 bases unmatched. CDR3: CASSVVGAREGLNHEQYF. For the CDR3, the DNA is TGTGCCAGCAGCGTAGTAGGAGCGCGGGAGGGCCTTAACCACGAGCAGTACTTC.

The chain joins TRBV2 to TRBJ2-2; the D is unclear. The ends were cut back, 5 bases at V and 4 bases at J, with 17 bases in the middle. CDR1 SNHLY and CDR2 FYNNEI come from the germline V gene. The CDR3 has 16 residues. CDR3 nucleotides: TGTGCCAGCAGTCAACAAGGGATGTCGGGCACCGGGGAGCTGTTTTTT. Translation: CASSQQGMSGTGELFF.

V gene TRBV5-4 combines with J gene TRBJ2-1; 8 positions agree with TRBD1. Germline-derived CDR1 and CDR2 are SGHNT and YYREEE (reference sequence). Germline trimming cut 10 bases from V and 5 bases from J; bases unmatched to any gene: 5. This CDR3 has 12 residues. The CDR3 loop reads CAAGGANNEQFF. CDR3 nucleotides: TGTGCCGCAGGGGGCGCCAACAATGAGCAGTTCTTC.

V and J are TRBV18 and TRBJ2-5, with unresolved D. This CDR3 is 15 amino acids long. Germline CDR1 and CDR2: KGHSH and LQKENI. V lost 5 bases to trimming and J lost 4 bases, with 17 bases between them. The CDR3 DNA reads as TGTGCCAGCTCATCTGTCGGGCCCCCCCCAGAGACCCAGTACTTC. It codes for CASSSVGPPPETQYF.

The chain couples TRBV28 to TRBJ1-2; D is perhaps TRBD1 (5 bases). Trimming removed 3 bases from V and 4 bases from J, with 9 bases in between. The CDR3 spans 13 residues. Germline CDR1 reads MDHEN; CDR2 reads SYDVKM. CDR3: CASSFRVSYGYTF. The DNA for the CDR3 is TGTGCCAGCAGTTTCAGGGTTAGCTATGGCTACACCTTC.

This clone was seen only a few times. The chain is built from TRBV9 and TRBJ1-5; D might be TRBD1 (5 bases). This CDR3 region has 16 residues. Between the trimmed V and J ends, which lost 0 bases and 2 bases, there was a span of 12 bases. Germline loops: CDR1 SGDLS, CDR2 YYNGEE. CDR3 in amino acids: CASSVGGGWGNQPQHF. CDR3 sequence (DNA): TGTGCCAGCAGCGTAGGTGGGGGTTGGGGCAATCAGCCCCAGCATTTT.

Concerning this clone: One junction end disagrees with the germline gene, perhaps due to a read error. The same CDR3 can be traced to other DNA sequences in this sample. The V and J genes are TRBV7-1 and TRBJ2-6; a possible D gene is TRBD1 (6 bases). TRBV7-1 is an ORF; its function is uncertain. The CDR3 totals 18 residues. The DNA of the CDR3 is TGTGCCAGCAGCCGCAGGGGCCCGAGGACAAAGTCGGGCCAACGTCCTGACTTC. Translating gives CASSRRGPRTKSGQRPDF.

The chain carries TRBV27 and TRBJ2-3; 7 bases map to TRBD1. V shed 4 bases and J 5 bases; nucleotides not matched to a gene: 3. CDR1 and CDR2 (germline): MNHEY, SMNVEV (reference sequence). The CDR3 length is 13 residues. The CDR3 DNA sequence: TGTGCCAGCAGTTGGGCAGGGGGAGATACGCAGTATTTT. Translation: CASSWAGGDTQYF.

The chain employs TRBV19 and TRBJ1-1; D is undetermined. The CDR3 consists of 14 residues. Germline V gene sequence: CDR1 LNHDA, CDR2 SQIVND (reference sequence). V was trimmed by 2 bases and J by 5 bases, leaving 12 bases between them. The CDR3 sequence: CASSITSSRTEAFF. The CDR3 nucleotides are TGTGCCAGTAGTATAACCTCTTCGCGAACTGAAGCTTTCTTT.

The chain joins TRBV6-1 to TRBJ2-5; weak D call: TRBD2 (7 bases). The length of the CDR3 is 14 residues. Germline V gene lookup returns CDR1 MNHNS and CDR2 SASEGT. V gave up 6 bases and J gave up 5 bases, with 16 bases separating them. CDR3 protein: CASSRRGRGETQYF. The CDR3 DNA is TGTGCCAGCAGCAGAAGGGGGAGGGGCGAGACCCAGTACTTC.

This clone was found once. The CDR3 loop reads CASSSQDNEQYF. DNA of the CDR3: TGTGCCAGCAGCTCCCAGGACAACGAGCAGTACTTC. The chain employs TRBV9 and TRBJ2-7; possible D gene TRBD1, 5 bases. V gave up 4 bases and J gave up 5 bases, with 10 bases separating them. The CDR3 is 12 amino acids. Germline CDR1 and CDR2: SGDLS and YYNGEE.

The CDR3: CASRPRTGPYEQYF. The CDR3 DNA reads TGTGCCAGCAGGCCTAGGACAGGGCCCTACGAGCAGTACTTC. V is TRBV27 and J is TRBJ2-7; 8 bases are shared with TRBD1. CDR1 is MNHEY and CDR2 is SMNVEV in the germline V gene (reference sequence). This CDR3 comprises 14 residues. J lost 2 bases, V lost 6 bases, and 6 bases had no gene match.

The genes are TRBV2 and TRBJ2-5, with a possible D match to TRBD2 (6 bases). Per the germline V gene, CDR1 is SNHLY and CDR2 is FYNNEI. V lost 4 bases, J lost 5 bases, and 11 bases lay in between. The CDR3 runs to 13 residues. CDR3 sequence (DNA): TGTGCCAGCAGTGCCAGGGCGGGGGAGACCCAGTACTTC. Residues: CASSARAGETQYF.

This chain uses TRBV11-2 with TRBJ2-2, with 8 nucleotides matching TRBD1. The CDR3 is made up of 15 amino acids. Per germline, CDR1 SGHAT and CDR2 FQNNGV. Trimming took 6 bases from V and 0 from J; bases not matched to a gene: 3. The DNA for the CDR3 is TGTGCCAGCAGGAGACAGGGGTCGAACACCGGGGAGCTGTTTTTT. Residues: CASRRQGSNTGELFF.

The chain employs TRBV2 and TRBJ1-5; 8 bases line up with TRBD1. Germline loops: CDR1 SNHLY, CDR2 FYNNEI. CDR3 size: 15 residues. Trimming cost V 2 bases and J 6 bases; bases outside gene matches: 6. Here the CDR3 reads CASSELAGGFQPQHF. DNA of the CDR3: TGTGCCAGCAGTGAACTGGCAGGGGGCTTTCAGCCCCAGCATTTT.

The rearrangement joins TRBV11-2 to TRBJ1-2; tentatively, D is TRBD1 (5 bases). The germline gives CDR1 SGHAT, CDR2 FQNNGV. The CDR3 covers 13 residues. The germline V and J ends were trimmed by 5 bases and 0 bases, with 7 bases remaining between them. This CDR3 reads CASSPTANYGYTF. The CDR3 nucleotides read TGTGCCAGCAGCCCGACAGCTAACTATGGCTACACCTTC.

This rearrangement joins TRBV18 to TRBJ1-1, with D perhaps matching TRBD1 (6 bases). Trimming took off 3 bases at V and 10 bases at J, with 18 bases between the two ends. Looked up from germline, CDR1 is KGHSH and CDR2 is LQKENI. The CDR3 is 14 residues long. The CDR3 DNA reads as TGTGCCAGCTCACCTACCTCAGGGGAGAAGGGAGCTTTCTTT. As protein: CASSPTSGEKGAFF.

The J gene is TRBJ2-7, the V gene TRBV2, with D uncertain. The V end was cut by 1 base, the J end by 3 bases, with 7 bases between. The CDR3 runs to 13 residues. Germline V CDR1 and CDR2: SNHLY, FYNNEI. Here the CDR3 reads CASSEGAFYEQYF. In nucleotides, the CDR3 is TGTGCCAGCAGTGAAGGGGCCTTCTACGAGCAGTACTTC.

V and J are TRBV11-3 and TRBJ2-3; D gene ambiguous. Germline loops: CDR1 SGHNT, CDR2 YENEEA. The CDR3 is 12 amino acids. V lost 3 bases to trimming and J lost 4 bases, with 5 bases between them. CDR3 DNA: TGTGCCAGCAGCTTTGGGCCAGATACGCAGTATTTT. As protein: CASSFGPDTQYF.

The rearrangement joins TRBV29-1 to TRBJ2-5; D is uncertain. The V and J ends lost 4 bases and 4 bases respectively, with 16 bases between them. Per germline, CDR1 SQVTM and CDR2 ANQGSEA. This CDR3 is built from 14 residues. The CDR3, as DNA: TGCAGCGTTGCAACTCTACTGATCCGAGAGACCCAGTACTTC. It specifies CSVATLLIRETQYF. Using reference TRBV29-1 and TRBJ2-5 for the parts outside the CDR3, the full variable domain is SAVISQKPSRDICQRGTSLTIQCQVDSQVTMMFWYRQQPGQSLTLIATANQGSEATYESGFVIDKFPISRPNLTFSTLTVSNMSPEDSSIYLCSVATLLIRETQYFGPGTRLLVL.

DNA for the CDR3: TGCGCCAGCAGCACGCTTCCAGGGGACTCCTACGAGCAGTACTTC. It encodes CASSTLPGDSYEQYF. The chain carries TRBV5-1 and TRBJ2-7, with D tentatively TRBD1 (6 bases). CDR1 is SGHRS, CDR2 YFSETQ, per germline. The V gene lost 4 bases and the J gene lost 0 bases, with 14 bases spanning the gap. The CDR3 totals 15 residues.

In DNA, the CDR3 is TGCGCCAGCAGTGAGCCAGGGGAAGAGACCCAGTACTTC. Amino acid sequence: CASSEPGEETQYF. J is TRBJ2-5 and V is TRBV10-1; the D gene is possibly TRBD1 (6 bases). CDR1 and CDR2 from the germline V gene are WNHNN and SYGVQD (reference sequence). Trimming cost V 2 bases and J 3 bases, with 7 bases left between them. This CDR3 region has 13 residues.

The chain links TRBV28 to TRBJ2-3; D might be TRBD1 (6 bases). V lost 5 bases and J lost 0, with 9 bases in between. Germline V CDR1 and CDR2: MDHEN, SYDVKM. CDR3 length: 14 residues. This chain's CDR3 is CASSAGASTDTQYF. CDR3 DNA: TGTGCCAGCAGTGCAGGGGCTAGCACAGATACGCAGTATTTT.

The V and J genes are TRBV27 and TRBJ2-1, with D maybe TRBD2 (6 bases). This CDR3 has 11 amino acids. Germline CDR1 is MNHEY and CDR2 is SMNVEV (reference sequence). Trimming left V 4 bases short and J 9 bases short, with 7 bases between. The CDR3 here is CASSSGGEQFF. The CDR3 coding sequence is TGTGCCAGCAGTTCCGGGGGTGAGCAGTTCTTC.

V gene TRBV27 combines with J gene TRBJ1-2; 7 nucleotides line up with TRBD1. V gave up 6 bases and J gave up 6 bases; unmatched junction bases: 4. There are 12 residues in the CDR3. Per germline, CDR1 MNHEY and CDR2 SMNVEV (reference sequence). For the CDR3, the DNA is TGTGCCAGCAGCCGGGGGACAGATGGCTACACCTTC. It is translated as CASSRGTDGYTF.

V and J are TRBV11-3 and TRBJ2-1; D ambiguous. V shed 0 bases and J shed 7 bases, with 16 bases lying between them. In germline, CDR1 is SGHNT, CDR2 YENEEA. The CDR3 sequence is 16 residues long. CDR3 protein: CASSLDAQVGWNEQFF. CDR3 nucleotides: TGTGCCAGCAGCTTAGATGCGCAGGTCGGATGGAATGAGCAGTTCTTC.

The gene calls are TRBV7-9 and TRBJ1-1; D is possibly TRBD1 (5 bases). Trimming took 1 base from V and 1 from J, leaving 10 bases between them. CDR3 length: 15 amino acids. Germline lookup yields CDR1 SEHNR and CDR2 FQNEAQ (reference sequence). In DNA, the CDR3 is TGTGCCAGCAGCTTAGATCCCGGACAGAACACTGAAGCTTTCTTT. Protein product: CASSLDPGQNTEAFF.